The clone carrying this T cell receptor beta chain appeared many times. This record comes from a study of T cells in Graves' hyperthyroidism and ophthalmopathy. The investigators amplified TCR beta CDR3 regions from RNA transcripts. First-round RT-PCR of the TCR CDR3 relied on the HTBI primer set. One entry per CDR3 protein results from TCRdb running MiXCR on the multiplex PCR reads. The sample has about 350,000 distinct CDR3 sequences; less than 20% are singletons. The CDR3 consists of 12 residues. V lost 3 bases and J lost 5, with 8 bases in between. Specimen: blood. The clonotype was recovered from a woman aged 35 to 49 with Graves' ophthalmopathy. V is TRBV12-3 or TRBV12-4 and J is TRBJ2-7; possible D gene TRBD1, 6 bases. The DNA for the CDR3 is TGTGCCAGCAGTTTCAACAGGGACGAGCAGTACTTC. Translating gives CASSFNRDEQYF.